These T cell receptor beta chains were read from a single sample in a study of cytomegalovirus exposure and HLA in healthy donors. Profiled with immunoSEQ multiplex PCR; TCRdb holds only in-frame clones, not every one. The table lists roughly 250,000 clones, 84% of them singletons. The specimen sequenced was PBMCs. Receptors were obtained from a middle-aged woman in good health and CMV-seropositive. Each CDR3 is given with its conserved first and last residue. A D gene is named only where the DNA matches it firmly. A row's size may be missing; if present it is once, few, many or a size class.

abundance: -
d_gene: TRBD1
v_gene: TRBV4-2
j_gene: TRBJ2-3
CDR3nt: TGTGCCAGCAGACAGACAGGGGTGAGCACAGATACGCAGTATTTT
CDR3aa: CASRQTGVSTDTQYF

abundance: -
d_gene: TRBD2
v_gene: TRBV4-2
j_gene: TRBJ2-2
CDR3nt: TGTGCCAGCAGCCATAGCGGGAGTGGTTACGGGGAGCTGTTTTTT
CDR3aa: CASSHSGSGYGELFF

abundance: -
d_gene: -
v_gene: TRBV15
j_gene: TRBJ2-7
CDR3nt: TGTGCCACCAGCAGGGACTTGACCTACGAGCAGTACTTC
CDR3aa: CATSRDLTYEQYF

abundance: -
d_gene: -
v_gene: TRBV11-2
j_gene: TRBJ2-6
CDR3nt: TGTGCCAGCAGCATCAGGGTCTCTGGGGCCAACGTCCTGACTTTC
CDR3aa: CASSIRVSGANVLTF

abundance: -
d_gene: TRBD2
v_gene: TRBV30
j_gene: TRBJ2-3
CDR3nt: TGTGCCTGGAGTTTGTGGGAGGGCGTCACAGATACGCAGTATTTT
CDR3aa: CAWSLWEGVTDTQYF

abundance: once
d_gene: TRBD1
v_gene: TRBV4-2
j_gene: TRBJ1-2
CDR3nt: TGTGCCAGCAGCCAAGGGGGGACAGGGGGCGGTGGCGGCTACACCTTC
CDR3aa: CASSQGGTGGGGGYTF

abundance: -
d_gene: TRBD1
v_gene: TRBV30
j_gene: TRBJ1-4
CDR3nt: TGTGCCTGTCTCCAGGGGGTTTCTAATGAAAAACTGTTTTTT
CDR3aa: CACLQGVSNEKLFF

abundance: few
d_gene: -
v_gene: TRBV11-1
j_gene: TRBJ2-1
CDR3nt: TGTGCCAGCACCCTGAACGGGGGTGAGCAGTTCTTC
CDR3aa: CASTLNGGEQFF

abundance: -
d_gene: -
v_gene: TRBV7-3
j_gene: TRBJ2-1
CDR3nt: TGTGCCAGCAGCTTGGAGCAGAGCTCCTACAATGAGCAGTTCTTC
CDR3aa: CASSLEQSSYNEQFF

abundance: -
d_gene: TRBD1
v_gene: TRBV28
j_gene: TRBJ2-7
CDR3nt: TGTGCCAGCAGTTTACCGGGGACAGGGGGCACGTACGAGCAGTACTTC
CDR3aa: CASSLPGTGGTYEQYF

abundance: once
d_gene: -
v_gene: TRBV30
j_gene: TRBJ1-1
CDR3nt: TGTGCCTGGAGTTCGGGGTCGGGCACTGAAGCTTTCTTT
CDR3aa: CAWSSGSGTEAFF

abundance: once
d_gene: -
v_gene: TRBV30
j_gene: TRBJ2-2
CDR3nt: TGTGCCTGGAGTGTAAGGGGATCGTTGCCCGGGGAGCTGTTTTTT
CDR3aa: CAWSVRGSLPGELFF

abundance: -
d_gene: -
v_gene: TRBV6-5
j_gene: TRBJ1-4
CDR3nt: TGTGCCAGCAGTACAATGGATGAAAAACTGTTTTTT
CDR3aa: CASSTMDEKLFF

abundance: -
d_gene: -
v_gene: TRBV19
j_gene: TRBJ2-3
CDR3nt: TGTGCCAGTAGTAGAGGACTTGGTATGGGCACAGATACGCAGTATTTT
CDR3aa: CASSRGLGMGTDTQYF

abundance: few
d_gene: TRBD1
v_gene: TRBV5-1
j_gene: TRBJ1-1
CDR3nt: TGCGCCAGCTCCCAGGGGGTTATTGTAACTGAAGCTTTCTTT
CDR3aa: CASSQGVIVTEAFF

abundance: -
d_gene: TRBD1
v_gene: TRBV5-1
j_gene: TRBJ2-1
CDR3nt: TGCGCCACCGGGACAGGGGGCGTCAGTCCCAATGAGCAGTTCTTC
CDR3aa: CATGTGGVSPNEQFF

abundance: few
d_gene: -
v_gene: TRBV5-6
j_gene: TRBJ2-1
CDR3nt: TGTGCCAGCAGCTTGATTCTGGGGGGAGAGCAGTTCTTC
CDR3aa: CASSLILGGEQFF

abundance: -
d_gene: TRBD1
v_gene: TRBV6-5
j_gene: TRBJ2-1
CDR3nt: TGTGCCAGCAGTTATCGGACAGGGCTATCCTACAATGAGCAGTTCTTC
CDR3aa: CASSYRTGLSYNEQFF

abundance: -
d_gene: TRBD2
v_gene: TRBV30
j_gene: TRBJ2-3
CDR3nt: TGTGCCTGGACGGGGGGAGTCTCGGATACGCAGTATTTT
CDR3aa: CAWTGGVSDTQYF

abundance: -
d_gene: TRBD2
v_gene: TRBV28
j_gene: TRBJ2-3
CDR3nt: TGTGCCAGCAGTTCCACAGCTAGCGGGAGTTGGGATACGCAGTATTTT
CDR3aa: CASSSTASGSWDTQYF

abundance: -
d_gene: TRBD2
v_gene: TRBV27
j_gene: TRBJ2-3
CDR3nt: TGTGCCAGCAGTTTATCGCCCTCGTGGGGGGGAGAAGATACGCAGTATTTT
CDR3aa: CASSLSPSWGGEDTQYF

abundance: -
d_gene: -
v_gene: TRBV19
j_gene: TRBJ1-1
CDR3nt: TGTGCCAGTAGTATTGGGAGGGACGGGACTGAAGCTTTCTTT
CDR3aa: CASSIGRDGTEAFF

abundance: -
d_gene: -
v_gene: TRBV6-4
j_gene: TRBJ2-1
CDR3nt: TGTGCCAGCAGTGAATATGGTACTCTTTACAATGAGCAGTTCTTC
CDR3aa: CASSEYGTLYNEQFF